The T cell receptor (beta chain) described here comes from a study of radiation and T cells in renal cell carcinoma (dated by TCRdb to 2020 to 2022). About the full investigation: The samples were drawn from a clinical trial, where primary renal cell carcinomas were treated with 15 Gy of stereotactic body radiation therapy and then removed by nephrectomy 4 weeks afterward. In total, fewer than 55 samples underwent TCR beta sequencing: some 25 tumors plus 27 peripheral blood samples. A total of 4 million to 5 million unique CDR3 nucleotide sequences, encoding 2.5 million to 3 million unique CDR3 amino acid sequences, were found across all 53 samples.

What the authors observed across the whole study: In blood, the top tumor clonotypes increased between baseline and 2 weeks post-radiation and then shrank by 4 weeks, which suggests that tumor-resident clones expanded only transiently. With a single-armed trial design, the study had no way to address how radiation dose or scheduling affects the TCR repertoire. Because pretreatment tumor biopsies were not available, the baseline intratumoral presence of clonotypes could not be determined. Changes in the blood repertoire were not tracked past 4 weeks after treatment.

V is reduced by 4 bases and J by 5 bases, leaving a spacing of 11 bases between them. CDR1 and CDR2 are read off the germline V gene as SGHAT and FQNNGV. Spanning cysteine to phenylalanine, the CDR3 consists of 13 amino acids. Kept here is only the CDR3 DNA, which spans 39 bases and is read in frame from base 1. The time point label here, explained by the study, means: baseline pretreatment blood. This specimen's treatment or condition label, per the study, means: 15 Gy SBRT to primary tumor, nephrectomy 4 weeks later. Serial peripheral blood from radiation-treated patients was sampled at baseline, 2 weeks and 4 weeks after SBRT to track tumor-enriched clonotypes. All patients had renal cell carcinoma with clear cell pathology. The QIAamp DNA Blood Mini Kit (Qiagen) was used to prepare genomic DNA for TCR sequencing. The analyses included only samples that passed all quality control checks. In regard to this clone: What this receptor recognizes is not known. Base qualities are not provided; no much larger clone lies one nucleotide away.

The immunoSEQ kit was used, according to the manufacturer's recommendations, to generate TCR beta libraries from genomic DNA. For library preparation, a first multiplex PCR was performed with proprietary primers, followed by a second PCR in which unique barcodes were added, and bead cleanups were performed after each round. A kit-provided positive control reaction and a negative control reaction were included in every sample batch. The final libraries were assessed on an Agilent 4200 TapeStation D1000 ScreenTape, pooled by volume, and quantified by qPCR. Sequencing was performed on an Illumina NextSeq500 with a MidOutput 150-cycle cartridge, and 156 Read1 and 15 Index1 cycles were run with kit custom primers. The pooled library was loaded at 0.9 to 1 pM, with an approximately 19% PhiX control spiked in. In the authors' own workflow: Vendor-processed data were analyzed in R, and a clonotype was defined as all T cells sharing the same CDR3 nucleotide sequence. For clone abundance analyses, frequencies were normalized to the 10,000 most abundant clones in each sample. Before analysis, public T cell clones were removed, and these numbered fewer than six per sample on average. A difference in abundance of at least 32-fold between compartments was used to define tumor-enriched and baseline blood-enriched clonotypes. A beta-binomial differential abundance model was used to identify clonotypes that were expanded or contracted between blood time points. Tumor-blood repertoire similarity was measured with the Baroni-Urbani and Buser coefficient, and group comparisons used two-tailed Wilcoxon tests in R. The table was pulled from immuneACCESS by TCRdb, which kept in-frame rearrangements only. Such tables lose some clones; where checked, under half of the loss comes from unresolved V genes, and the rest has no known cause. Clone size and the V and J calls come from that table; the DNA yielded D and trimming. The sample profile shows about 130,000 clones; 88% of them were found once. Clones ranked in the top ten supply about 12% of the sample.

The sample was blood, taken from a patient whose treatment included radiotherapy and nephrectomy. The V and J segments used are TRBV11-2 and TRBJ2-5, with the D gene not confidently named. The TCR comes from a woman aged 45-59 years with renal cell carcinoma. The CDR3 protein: CASSWAERETQYF. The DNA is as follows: TGTGCCAGCAGCTGGGCGGAAAGGGAGACCCAGTACTTC.